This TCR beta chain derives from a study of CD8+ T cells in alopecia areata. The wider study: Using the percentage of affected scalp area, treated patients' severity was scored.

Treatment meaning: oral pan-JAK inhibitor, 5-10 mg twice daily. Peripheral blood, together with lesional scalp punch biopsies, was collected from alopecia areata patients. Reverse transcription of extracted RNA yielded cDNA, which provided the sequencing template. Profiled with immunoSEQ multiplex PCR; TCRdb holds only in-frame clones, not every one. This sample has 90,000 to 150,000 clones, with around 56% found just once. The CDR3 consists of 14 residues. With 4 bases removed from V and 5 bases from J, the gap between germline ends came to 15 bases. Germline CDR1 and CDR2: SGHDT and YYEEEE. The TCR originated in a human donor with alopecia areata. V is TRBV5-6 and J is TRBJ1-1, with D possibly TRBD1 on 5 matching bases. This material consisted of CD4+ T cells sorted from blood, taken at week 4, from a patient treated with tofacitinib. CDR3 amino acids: CASSKQTKGTEAFF. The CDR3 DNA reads TGTGCCAGCAGCAAGCAGACCAAGGGGACTGAAGCTTTCTTT. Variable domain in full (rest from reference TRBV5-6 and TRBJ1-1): DAGVTQSPTHLIKTRGQQVTLRCSPKSGHDTVSWYQQALGQGPQFIFQYYEEEERQRGNFPDRFSGHQFPNYSSELNVNALLLGDSALYLCASSKQTKGTEAFFGQGTRLTVV.